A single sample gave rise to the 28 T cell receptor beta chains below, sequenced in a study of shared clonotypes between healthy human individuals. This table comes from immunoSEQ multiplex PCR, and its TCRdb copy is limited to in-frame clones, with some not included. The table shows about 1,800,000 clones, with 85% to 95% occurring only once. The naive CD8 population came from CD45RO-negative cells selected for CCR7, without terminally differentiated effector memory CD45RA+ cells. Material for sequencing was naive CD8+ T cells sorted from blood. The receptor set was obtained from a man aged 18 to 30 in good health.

CDR3 in amino acids: CASGSDRPDEQFF. The CDR3 DNA follows: TGTGCTAGTGGCTCCGACAGGCCGGATGAGCAGTTCTTC. The chain couples TRBV12-5 to TRBJ2-1; D possibly corresponds to TRBD1 (6 bases). Germline CDR1 LGHNT, CDR2 FRNRAP. V was trimmed by 6 bases and J by 8 bases, leaving 14 bases between them. The CDR3 extends over 13 amino acids.

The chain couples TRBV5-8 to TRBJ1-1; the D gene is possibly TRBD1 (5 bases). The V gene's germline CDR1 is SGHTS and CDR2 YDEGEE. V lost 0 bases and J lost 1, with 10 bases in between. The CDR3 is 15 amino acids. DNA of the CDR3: TGTGCCAGCAGCTTGGTGCAGGGTCAGAACACTGAAGCTTTCTTT. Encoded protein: CASSLVQGQNTEAFF.

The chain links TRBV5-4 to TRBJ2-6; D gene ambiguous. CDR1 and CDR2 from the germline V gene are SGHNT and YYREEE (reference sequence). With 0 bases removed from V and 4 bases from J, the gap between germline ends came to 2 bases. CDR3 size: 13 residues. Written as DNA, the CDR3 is TGTGCCAGCAGCTTGGCCGGGGCCAACGTCCTGACTTTC. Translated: CASSLAGANVLTF.

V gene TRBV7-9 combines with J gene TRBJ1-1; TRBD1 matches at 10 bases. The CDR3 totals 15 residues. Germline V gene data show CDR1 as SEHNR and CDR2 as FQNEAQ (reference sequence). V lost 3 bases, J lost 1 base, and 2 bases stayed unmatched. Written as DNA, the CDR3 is TGTGCCAGCAGCTTCTGGACAGGGGGGAACACTGAAGCTTTCTTT. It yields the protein CASSFWTGGNTEAFF.

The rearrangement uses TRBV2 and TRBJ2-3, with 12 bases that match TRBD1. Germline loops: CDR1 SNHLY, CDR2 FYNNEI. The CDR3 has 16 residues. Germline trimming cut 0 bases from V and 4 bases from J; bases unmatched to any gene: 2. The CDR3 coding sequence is TGTGCCAGCAGTGAAGCGGGACAGGGGGCCGCAGATACGCAGTATTTT. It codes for CASSEAGQGAADTQYF.

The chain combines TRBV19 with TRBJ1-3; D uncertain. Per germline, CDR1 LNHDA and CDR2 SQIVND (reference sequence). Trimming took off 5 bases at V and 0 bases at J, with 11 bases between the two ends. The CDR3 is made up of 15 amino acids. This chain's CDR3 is CASSPTVLSGNTIYF. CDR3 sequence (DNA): TGTGCCAGTAGTCCGACTGTCCTCTCTGGAAACACCATATATTTT. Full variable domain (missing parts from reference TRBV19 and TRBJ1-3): DGGITQSPKYLFRKEGQNVTLSCEQNLNHDAMYWYRQDPGQGLRLIYYSQIVNDFQKGDIAEGYSVSREKKESFPLTVTSAQKNPTAFYLCASSPTVLSGNTIYFGEGSWLTVV.

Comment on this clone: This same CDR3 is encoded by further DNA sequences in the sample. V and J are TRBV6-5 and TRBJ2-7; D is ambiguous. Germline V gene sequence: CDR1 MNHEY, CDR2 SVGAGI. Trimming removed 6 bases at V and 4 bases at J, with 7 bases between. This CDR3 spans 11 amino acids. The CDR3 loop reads CASSASYEQYF. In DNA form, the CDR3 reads TGTGCCAGCAGCGCATCTTACGAGCAGTACTTC.

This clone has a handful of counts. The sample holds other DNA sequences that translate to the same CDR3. In DNA, the CDR3 is TGCAGCGGGGGGACAGGTAGTCTGTATGGCTACACCTTC. It codes for CSGGTGSLYGYTF. This chain connects TRBV29-1 to TRBJ1-2, with 8 bases that match TRBD1. This CDR3 region has 13 residues. CDR1 and CDR2 (germline): SQVTM, ANQGSEA. V lost 7 bases to trimming and J lost 5 bases; unmatched junction nucleotides: 9.

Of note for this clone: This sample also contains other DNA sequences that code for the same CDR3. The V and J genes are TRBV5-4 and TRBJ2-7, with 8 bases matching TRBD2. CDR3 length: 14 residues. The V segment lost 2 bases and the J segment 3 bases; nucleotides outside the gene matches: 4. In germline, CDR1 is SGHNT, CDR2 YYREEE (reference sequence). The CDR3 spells CASSFGGGGYEQYF. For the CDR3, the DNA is TGTGCCAGCAGCTTCGGGGGGGGAGGCTACGAGCAGTACTTC.

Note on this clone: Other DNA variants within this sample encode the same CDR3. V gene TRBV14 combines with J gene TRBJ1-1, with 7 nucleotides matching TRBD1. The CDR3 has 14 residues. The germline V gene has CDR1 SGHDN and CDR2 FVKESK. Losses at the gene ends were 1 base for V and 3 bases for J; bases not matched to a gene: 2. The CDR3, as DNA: TGTGCCAGCAGCCAAGTAACAGGGGACACTGAAGCTTTCTTT. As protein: CASSQVTGDTEAFF.

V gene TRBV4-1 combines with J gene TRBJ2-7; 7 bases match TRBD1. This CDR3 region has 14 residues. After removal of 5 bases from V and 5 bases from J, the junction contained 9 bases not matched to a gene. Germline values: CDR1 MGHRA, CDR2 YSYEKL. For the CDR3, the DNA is TGCGCCAGCAGCTCGAACAGGGGAATGGACGAGCAGTACTTC. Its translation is CASSSNRGMDEQYF.

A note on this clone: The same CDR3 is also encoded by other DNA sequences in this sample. CDR3 loop: CASSLGLAGNNEQFF. The CDR3 DNA reads TGCGCCAGCAGCTTGGGGCTAGCGGGAAACAATGAGCAGTTCTTC. J is TRBJ2-1 and V is TRBV5-1, with 9 bases aligning to TRBD2. Trimming removed 0 bases from V and 5 bases from J; junction bases left unmatched: 3. This CDR3 is built from 15 residues. CDR1 is SGHRS, CDR2 YFSETQ, per germline.

The CDR3 DNA reads TGCGCCAGCAACTGGGCAGAAAACACAGATACGCAGTATTTT. Its translation is CASNWAENTDTQYF. The rearrangement joins TRBV4-1 to TRBJ2-3; D is undetermined. Trimming shortened V by 7 bases and J by 2 bases, and 13 bases separated the two germline ends. CDR1 is MGHRA and CDR2 is YSYEKL in the germline V gene. This CDR3 has 14 amino acids.

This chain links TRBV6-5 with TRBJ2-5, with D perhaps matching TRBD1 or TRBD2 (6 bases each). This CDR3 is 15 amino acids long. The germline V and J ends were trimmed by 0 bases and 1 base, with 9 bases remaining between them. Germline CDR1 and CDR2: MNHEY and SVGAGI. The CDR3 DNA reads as TGTGCCAGCAGTTACTCCCCGGGGGCCCAAGAGACCCAGTACTTC. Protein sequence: CASSYSPGAQETQYF.

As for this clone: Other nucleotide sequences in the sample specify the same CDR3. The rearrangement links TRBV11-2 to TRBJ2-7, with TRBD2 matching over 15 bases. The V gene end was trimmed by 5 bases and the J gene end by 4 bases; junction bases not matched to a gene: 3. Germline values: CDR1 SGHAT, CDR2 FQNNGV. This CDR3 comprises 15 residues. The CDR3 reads CASSPGLAGGYEQYF. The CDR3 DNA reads TGTGCCAGCAGCCCCGGACTAGCGGGAGGGTACGAGCAGTACTTC.

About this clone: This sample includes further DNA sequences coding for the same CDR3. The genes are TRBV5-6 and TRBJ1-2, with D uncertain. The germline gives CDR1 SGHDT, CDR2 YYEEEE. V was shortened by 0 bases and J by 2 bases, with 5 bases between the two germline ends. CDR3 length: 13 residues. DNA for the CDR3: TGTGCCAGCAGCTTGGGGCAGAACTATGGCTACACCTTC. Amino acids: CASSLGQNYGYTF.

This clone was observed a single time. The CDR3 here is CASSVEGAVRETQYF. DNA for the CDR3: TGTGCCAGCAGCGTAGAGGGGGCCGTTCGCGAGACCCAGTACTTC. V is TRBV9 and J is TRBJ2-5; 7 bases fit TRBD1. The CDR3 is made up of 15 amino acids. Germline CDR1 SGDLS, CDR2 YYNGEE. J was trimmed by 5 bases and V by 0 bases; bases with no gene match: 7.

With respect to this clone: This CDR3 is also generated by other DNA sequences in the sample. CDR3 DNA sequence: TGTGCCAGCAGTATCCAGGGGACTTACGAGCAGTACTTC. This codes for CASSIQGTYEQYF. The J gene is TRBJ2-7, the V gene TRBV27; the D call may be TRBD1 or TRBD2 (6 bases each). Germline V CDR1 and CDR2: MNHEY, SMNVEV (reference sequence). V was clipped by 5 bases and J by 4 bases, with 12 bases between them. There are 13 residues in the CDR3.

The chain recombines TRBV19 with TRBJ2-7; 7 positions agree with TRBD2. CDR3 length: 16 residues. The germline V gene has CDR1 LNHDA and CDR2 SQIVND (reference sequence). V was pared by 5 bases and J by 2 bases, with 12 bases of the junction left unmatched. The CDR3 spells CASSGSKRDFPYEQYF. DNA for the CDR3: TGTGCCAGTAGTGGGAGTAAGCGGGACTTTCCCTACGAGCAGTACTTC.

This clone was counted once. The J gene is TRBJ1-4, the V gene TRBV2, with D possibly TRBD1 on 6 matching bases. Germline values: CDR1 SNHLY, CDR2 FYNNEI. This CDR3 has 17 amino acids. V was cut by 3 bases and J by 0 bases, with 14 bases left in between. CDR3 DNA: TGTGCCAGCAGTGACCCAGGGGCTACAGCAACTAATGAAAAACTGTTTTTT. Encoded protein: CASSDPGATATNEKLFF. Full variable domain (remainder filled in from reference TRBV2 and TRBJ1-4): EPEVTQTPSHQVTQMGQEVILRCVPISNHLYFYWYRQILGQKVEFLVSFYNNEISEKSEIFDDQFSVERPDGSNFTLKIRSTKLEDSAMYFCASSDPGATATNEKLFFGSGTQLSVL.

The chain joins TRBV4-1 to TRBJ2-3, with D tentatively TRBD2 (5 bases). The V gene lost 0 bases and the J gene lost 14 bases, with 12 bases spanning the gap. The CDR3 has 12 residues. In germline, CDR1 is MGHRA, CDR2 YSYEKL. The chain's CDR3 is CASSQEPGRLYF. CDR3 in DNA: TGCGCCAGCAGCCAAGAACCGGGAAGGTTGTATTTT.

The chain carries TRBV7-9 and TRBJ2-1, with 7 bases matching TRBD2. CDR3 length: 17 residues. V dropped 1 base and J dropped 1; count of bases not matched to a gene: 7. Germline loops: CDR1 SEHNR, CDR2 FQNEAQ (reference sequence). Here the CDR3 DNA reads TGTGCCAGCAGCTTAGAGGGACTACCTAGTTCCTACAATGAGCAGTTCTTC. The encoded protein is CASSLEGLPSSYNEQFF. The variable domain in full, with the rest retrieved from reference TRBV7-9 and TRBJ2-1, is DTGVSQNPRHKITKRGQNVTFRCDPISEHNRLYWYRQTLGQGPEFLTYFQNEAQLEKSRLLSDRFSAERPKGSFSTLEIQRTEQGDSAMYLCASSLEGLPSSYNEQFFGPGTRLTVL.

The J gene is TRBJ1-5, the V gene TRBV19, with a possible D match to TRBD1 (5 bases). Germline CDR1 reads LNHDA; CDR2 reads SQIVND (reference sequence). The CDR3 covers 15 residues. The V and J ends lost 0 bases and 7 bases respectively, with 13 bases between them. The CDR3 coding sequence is TGTGCCAGTAGTATAGATTCGGGGCCAAAGCAGCCCCAGCATTTT. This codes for CASSIDSGPKQPQHF. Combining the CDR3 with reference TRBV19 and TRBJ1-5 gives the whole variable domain DGGITQSPKYLFRKEGQNVTLSCEQNLNHDAMYWYRQDPGQGLRLIYYSQIVNDFQKGDIAEGYSVSREKKESFPLTVTSAQKNPTAFYLCASSIDSGPKQPQHFGDGTRLSIL.

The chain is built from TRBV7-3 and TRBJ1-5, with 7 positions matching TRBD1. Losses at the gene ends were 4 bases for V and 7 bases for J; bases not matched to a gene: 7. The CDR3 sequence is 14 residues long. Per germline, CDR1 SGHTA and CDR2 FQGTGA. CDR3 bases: TGTGCCAGCAGCTGGGGTACAGGGGCACAGCCCCAGCATTTT. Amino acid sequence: CASSWGTGAQPQHF.

The chain's CDR3 is CASSVLAGGPTGTDTQYF. The CDR3 nucleotides read TGTGCCAGCAGTGTTCTAGCGGGAGGGCCCACAGGCACAGATACGCAGTATTTT. The genes are TRBV2 and TRBJ2-3, with 12 bases lining up with TRBD2. Germline V gene sequence: CDR1 SNHLY, CDR2 FYNNEI. With 4 bases clipped from V and 1 base from J, the junction kept 9 bases outside the gene matches. The CDR3 has 18 residues.

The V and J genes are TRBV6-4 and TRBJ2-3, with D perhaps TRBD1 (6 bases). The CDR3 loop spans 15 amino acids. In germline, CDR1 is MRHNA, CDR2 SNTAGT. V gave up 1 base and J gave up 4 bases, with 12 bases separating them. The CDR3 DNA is TGTGCCAGCAGTGACTGGGGGCTAGACCCAGATACGCAGTATTTT. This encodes CASSDWGLDPDTQYF.

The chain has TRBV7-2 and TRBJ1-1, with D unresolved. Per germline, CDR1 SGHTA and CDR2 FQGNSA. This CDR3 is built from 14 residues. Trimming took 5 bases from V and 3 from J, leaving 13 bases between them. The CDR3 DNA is TGTGCCAGCAGCCCTCTAGAGGGCCACACTGAAGCTTTCTTT. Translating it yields CASSPLEGHTEAFF.

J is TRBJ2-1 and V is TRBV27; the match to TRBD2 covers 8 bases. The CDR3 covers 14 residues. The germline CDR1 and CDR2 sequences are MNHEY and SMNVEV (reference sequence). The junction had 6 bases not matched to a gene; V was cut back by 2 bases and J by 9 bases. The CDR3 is CASSLSGSRGEQFF. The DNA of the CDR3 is TGTGCCAGCAGTTTAAGCGGGAGTCGCGGTGAGCAGTTCTTC.